These 7 T cell receptor beta chains came from one sample sequenced in a study of CD8 T cells in ankylosing spondylitis. TCRdb processed the 5' RACE reads anew with MiXCR; each CDR3 protein has one entry. The table shows about 240,000 distinct CDR3 sequences, with 8.6% occurring only once. Specimen: blood, either unsorted or a sorted T cell fraction (not recorded which). The receptors here all came from a male donor with ankylosing spondylitis or in good health (not recorded which).

This clonotype was observed many times. The chain couples TRBV29-1 to TRBJ2-7, with TRBD1 as a possible D gene (6 bases). Per germline, CDR1 SQVTM and CDR2 ANQGSEA. Trimming took off 1 base at V and 3 bases at J, with 10 bases between the two ends. The CDR3 is 13 residues long. This CDR3 reads CSVEGVRGYEQYF. DNA of the CDR3: TGCAGCGTTGAAGGTGTCAGGGGCTACGAGCAGTACTTC.

This clonotype came up many times. V usage is TRBV6-2 or TRBV6-3 and J usage is TRBJ2-3; D unclear. Trimming stripped 2 bases from V and 4 bases from J, with 10 bases between. The CDR3 has 14 residues. Germline V gene data show CDR1 as MNHEY and CDR2 as SVGEGT. The CDR3 DNA sequence: TGTGCCAGCAGTTACCCTCGTACCGCAGATACGCAGTATTTT. Its translation: CASSYPRTADTQYF.

This clonotype was recorded many times. The J gene is TRBJ2-2, the V gene TRBV6-2 or TRBV6-3, with 7 bases identical to TRBD2. Unmatched junction bases numbered 6, after V lost 5 bases and J lost 3 bases. Germline CDR1 is MNHEY and CDR2 is SVGEGT. This CDR3 contains 15 residues. The CDR3 DNA reads as TGTGCCAGCAGTCACGATAGCGGGTACACCGGGGAGCTGTTTTTT. Protein: CASSHDSGYTGELFF.

This clonotype was detected ten times or more. The rearrangement links TRBV6-4 to TRBJ2-3; 7 bases map to TRBD2. Looked up from germline, CDR1 is MRHNA and CDR2 is SNTAGT. The length of the CDR3 is 14 residues. With V trimmed by 0 bases and J by 3 bases, 0 bases remained unmatched. CDR3: CASSDSAGTDTQYF. For the CDR3, the DNA is TGTGCCAGCAGTGACTCAGCGGGGACAGATACGCAGTATTTT.

This clonotype was found a few times. The rearrangement uses TRBV4-3 and TRBJ2-6; TRBD2 agrees at 11 bases. This CDR3 has 19 amino acids. V was clipped by 0 bases and J by 1 base; unmatched bases: 5. Looked up from germline, CDR1 is LGHNA and CDR2 is YSLEER. The CDR3 DNA reads as TGCGCCAGCAGCCAAGAGTCGGCTAGCGGGGGGTCTGGGGCCAACGTCCTGACTTTC. It is translated as CASSQESASGGSGANVLTF.

This clonotype showed up many times. V is TRBV13 and J is TRBJ2-7, with 8 bases identical to TRBD2. Germline CDR1 PRHDT, CDR2 FYEKMQ (reference sequence). The J segment lost 5 bases and the V segment lost 5 bases, leaving 14 bases of the junction unmatched. The CDR3 consists of 16 residues. In DNA form, the CDR3 reads TGTGCCAGCAGCCAGGGACTAGTCAGGTTACTAAACGAGCAGTACTTC. As protein: CASSQGLVRLLNEQYF.

This clonotype was recorded a few times. The chain employs TRBV7-2 and TRBJ2-3; D assignment may be TRBD1 or TRBD2 (6 bases each). V lost 3 bases and J 4 bases, leaving 14 bases between the germline ends. Germline CDR1 is SGHTA and CDR2 is FQGNSA. This CDR3 contains 15 residues. The CDR3 here is CASSFGLRGADTQYF. In DNA form, the CDR3 reads TGTGCCAGCAGCTTCGGACTTAGGGGGGCAGATACGCAGTATTTT.